This T cell receptor beta chain was recorded in a study of vaccination and CD4 T cells after COVID-19. The wider study: Overlapping peptides of the spike proteins of SARS-CoV-2, HCoV-NL63, HCoV-OC43 and HCoV-229E were used for cell stimulation.

The treatment is: roughly 10-day PBMC culture with coronavirus spike peptide pools or control peptides (ViraFEST assay). Overall study findings and caveats: It was found that, in convalescent patients, 304 of 307 vaccine-specific clones were spike mono-reactive.

This clonotype was seen a few times. Antigen: not known. The CDR3 has 14 amino acids. Germline V gene lookup returns CDR1 SGHRS and CDR2 YFSETQ. With 0 bases removed from V and 7 bases from J, the gap between germline ends came to 13 bases. At the Johns Hopkins FTIC core, DNA taken from cultured CD4+ T cells was sequenced by way of the Oncomine TCR Beta short-read assay. TCRdb re-called the PCR reads with MiXCR, one entry per CDR3 protein. The sample holds 2,500 to 3,500 distinct CDR3 sequences, roughly a fifth seen once. The source of this sequence is a human donor who had recovered from COVID-19. The sequenced material came from CD4+ T cells from blood, cultured in vitro. The chain carries TRBV5-1 and TRBJ1-2; D remains unclear. Written as DNA, the CDR3 is TGCGCCAGCAGCTTGGTCGGCGTGGAAAGTGGCTACACCTTC. Protein: CASSLVGVESGYTF.